These T cell receptor beta chains were read from a single sample in a study of beta chain features in type 1 diabetes. Sequencing used immunoSEQ multiplex PCR; TCRdb keeps in-frame clones, though not all of them. The sample records 300,000 to 450,000 clones, roughly 12% being singletons. Source material: naive CD4+ T cells from blood. These receptors were taken from a man younger than 35 in good health. Each CDR3 is given without its conserved first and last residue.

v_gene	j_gene	CDR3aa
TRBV7-2	TRBJ2-5	ASSRQGGETQY
TRBV28	TRBJ2-5	ASNNGRRGETQY
TRBV7-2	TRBJ2-2	ASSPPIRVDGELF
TRBV9	TRBJ2-3	ASSVEGSRTDTQY
TRBV2	TRBJ1-2	ASNDDRGIYT
TRBV6-6	TRBJ2-6	ASSGTSFGANVLT
TRBV5-1	TRBJ1-1	ASSRRRDMNTEAF
TRBV30	TRBJ1-1	AWSVSLEVRGF
TRBV30	TRBJ2-1	AWGLAGRGIHNEQF
TRBV19	TRBJ2-7	ASSIYAGRAYEQY
TRBV19	TRBJ1-1	ASSANLNTEAF
TRBV2	TRBJ1-6	ASGRGNNSPLH
TRBV9	TRBJ2-7	ASSVGPSGTYEQY
TRBV30	TRBJ2-5	AWSSPGELETQY
TRBV7-9	TRBJ2-1	ASSPQVGEFSYNEQF
TRBV28	TRBJ1-1	ASSAELPVGTEAF
TRBV25-1	TRBJ2-1	ASSKKTSGTYNEQF
TRBV23-1	TRBJ2-1	ASSHRSGTSLGF
TRBV7-9	TRBJ2-2	ASRSRGGYTGELF
TRBV11-2	TRBJ2-1	ASSSHSSYNEQF
TRBV29-1	TRBJ2-7	SVEGKGAHEQY
TRBV7-3	TRBJ2-7	ASSFDWRGSYEQY
TRBV27	TRBJ1-2	ASSLSLGAPYYGYT
TRBV5-1	-	ASSSTGGIYEQY
TRBV19	TRBJ2-1	ASSMGGEQF
TRBV30	TRBJ1-1	AWSEFRRPPRLGTLNTEAF
TRBV28	TRBJ1-1	ASSSVGGGNTEAF
TRBV30	TRBJ1-4	AWKSFEKLF
TRBV18	TRBJ1-1	ASSPPYSFNTEAF
TRBV7-2	TRBJ1-2	ASSLATGGNYGYT
TRBV6-1	TRBJ1-4	ASSAQAQLF
TRBV27	TRBJ2-7	ASSFGFTGQEAYEQY
TRBV2	TRBJ2-5	ASSVGLVQETQY
TRBV4-3	TRBJ2-2	ASSQVRASGRSIGELF
TRBV11-2	TRBJ2-3	ASSFRDRVEGTDTQY
TRBV9	TRBJ1-5	ASAGTAGGQPQH
TRBV27	-	ASSFSGAYEQY
TRBV6-5	TRBJ2-5	AARTSGGQETQY
TRBV7-2	TRBJ1-2	ASSLVAGQQMGYT
TRBV10-3	TRBJ2-2	AISVAQVTNTGELF
TRBV29-1	TRBJ2-7	SVGPTGGAEQY
TRBV21-1	TRBJ2-7	AHRGDYEQY
TRBV6-1	TRBJ2-7	ASSADRGLYEQY
TRBV13	TRBJ2-5	ASSLVKPQETQY
TRBV27	TRBJ2-7	ASSFSTGPYEQY
TRBV9	TRBJ1-4	ASGPSGDEKLF
TRBV4-3	TRBJ2-3	ASSPSRGGLADTQY
TRBV11-2	TRBJ1-1	ASSLGSEAF
TRBV9	TRBJ1-3	ASSAQTVTSGNTIY
TRBV19	TRBJ2-1	ASSIFSGGPGNEQF
TRBV9	TRBJ1-1	ASSGEVEGTAF